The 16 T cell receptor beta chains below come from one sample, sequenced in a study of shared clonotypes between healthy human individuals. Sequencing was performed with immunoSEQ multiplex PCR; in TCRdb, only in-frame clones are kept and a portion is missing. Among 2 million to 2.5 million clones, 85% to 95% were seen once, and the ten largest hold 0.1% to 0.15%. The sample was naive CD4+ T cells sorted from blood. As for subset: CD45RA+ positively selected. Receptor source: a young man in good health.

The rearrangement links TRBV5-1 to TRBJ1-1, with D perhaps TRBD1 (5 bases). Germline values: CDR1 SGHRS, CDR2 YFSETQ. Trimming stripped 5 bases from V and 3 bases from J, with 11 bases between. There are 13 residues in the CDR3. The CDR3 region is CASRRAGDTEAFF. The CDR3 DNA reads TGCGCCAGCAGGAGGGCGGGGGACACTGAAGCTTTCTTT.

Written as DNA, the CDR3 is TGTGCCACCGGGAGGACAGGAACCTCCTACGAGCAGTACTTC. This encodes CATGRTGTSYEQYF. The rearrangement links TRBV27 to TRBJ2-7; D may match TRBD1 or TRBD2 (7 bases each). This CDR3 region has 14 residues. Trimming took off 10 bases at V and 0 bases at J, with 16 bases between the two ends. The germline gives CDR1 MNHEY, CDR2 SMNVEV (reference sequence).

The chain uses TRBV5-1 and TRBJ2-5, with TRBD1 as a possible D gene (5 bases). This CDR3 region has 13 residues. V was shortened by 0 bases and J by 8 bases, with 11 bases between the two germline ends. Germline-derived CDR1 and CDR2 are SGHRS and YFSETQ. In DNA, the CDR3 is TGCGCCAGCAGCTTGGCAGGGTTCAATACCCAGTACTTC. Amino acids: CASSLAGFNTQYF.

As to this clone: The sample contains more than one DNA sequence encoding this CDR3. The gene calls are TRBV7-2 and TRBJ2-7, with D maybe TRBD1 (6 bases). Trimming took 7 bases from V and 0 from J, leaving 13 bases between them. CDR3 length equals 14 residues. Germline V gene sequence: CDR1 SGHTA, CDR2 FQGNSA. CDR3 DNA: TGTGCCAGCACGCGTGGGGGCAGCTCCTACGAGCAGTACTTC. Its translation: CASTRGGSSYEQYF.

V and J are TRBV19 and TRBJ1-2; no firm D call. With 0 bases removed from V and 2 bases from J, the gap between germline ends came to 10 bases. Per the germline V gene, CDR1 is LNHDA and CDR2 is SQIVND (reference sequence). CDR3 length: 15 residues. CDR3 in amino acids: CASSIDSLQNYGYTF. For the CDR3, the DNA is TGTGCCAGTAGTATAGACAGTCTGCAGAACTATGGCTACACCTTC.

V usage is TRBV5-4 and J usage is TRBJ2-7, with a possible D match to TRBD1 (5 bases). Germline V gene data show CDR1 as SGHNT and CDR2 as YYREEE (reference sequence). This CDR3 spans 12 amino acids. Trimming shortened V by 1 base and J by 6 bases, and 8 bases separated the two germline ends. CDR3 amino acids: CASSLWGTEQYF. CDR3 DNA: TGTGCCAGCAGCTTGTGGGGCACCGAGCAGTACTTC.

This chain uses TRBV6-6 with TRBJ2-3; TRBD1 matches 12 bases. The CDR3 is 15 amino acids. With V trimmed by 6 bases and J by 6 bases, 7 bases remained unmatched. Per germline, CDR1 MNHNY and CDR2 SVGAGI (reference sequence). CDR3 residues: CASRPWDRGQDTQYF. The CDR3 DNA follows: TGTGCCAGCAGACCTTGGGACAGGGGGCAGGATACGCAGTATTTT.

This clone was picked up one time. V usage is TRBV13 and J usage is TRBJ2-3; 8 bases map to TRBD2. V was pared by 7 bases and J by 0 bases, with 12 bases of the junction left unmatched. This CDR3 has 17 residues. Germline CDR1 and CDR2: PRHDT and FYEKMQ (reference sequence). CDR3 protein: CASTPPRVAGSTDTQYF. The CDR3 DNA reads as TGTGCCAGCACCCCGCCGAGGGTAGCGGGGAGCACAGATACGCAGTATTTT.

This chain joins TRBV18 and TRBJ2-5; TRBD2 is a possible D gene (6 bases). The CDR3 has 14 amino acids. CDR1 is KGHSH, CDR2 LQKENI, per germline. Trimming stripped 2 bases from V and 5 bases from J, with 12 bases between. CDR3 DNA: TGTGCCAGCTCACCATGGGCAGGGAGGGAGACCCAGTACTTC. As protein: CASSPWAGRETQYF.

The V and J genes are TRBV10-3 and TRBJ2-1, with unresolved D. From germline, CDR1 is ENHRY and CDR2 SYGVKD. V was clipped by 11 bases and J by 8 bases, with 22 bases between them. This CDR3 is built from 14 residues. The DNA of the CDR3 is TGTGCCCACCGGAAGGAAATGGCTGGGGATGAGCAGTTCTTC. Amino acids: CAHRKEMAGDEQFF.

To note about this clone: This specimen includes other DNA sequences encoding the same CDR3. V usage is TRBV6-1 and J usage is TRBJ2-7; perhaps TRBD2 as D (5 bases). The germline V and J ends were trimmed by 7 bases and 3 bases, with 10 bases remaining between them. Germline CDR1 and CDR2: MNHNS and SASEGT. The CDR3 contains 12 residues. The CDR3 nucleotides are TGTGCCAGCATAGAGGGCAGCTACGAGCAGTACTTC. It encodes CASIEGSYEQYF.

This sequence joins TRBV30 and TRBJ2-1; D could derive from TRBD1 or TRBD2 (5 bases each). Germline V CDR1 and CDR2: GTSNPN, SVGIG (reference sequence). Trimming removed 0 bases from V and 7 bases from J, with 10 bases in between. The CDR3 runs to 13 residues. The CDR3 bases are TGTGCCTGGAGTGTATCCAGGGAGAATGAGCAGTTCTTC. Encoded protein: CAWSVSRENEQFF.

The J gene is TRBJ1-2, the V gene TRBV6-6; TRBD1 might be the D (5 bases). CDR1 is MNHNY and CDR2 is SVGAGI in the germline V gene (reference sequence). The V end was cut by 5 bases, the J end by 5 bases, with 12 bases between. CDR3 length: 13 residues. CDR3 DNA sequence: TGTGCCAGCAGTATGGACACTTTATATGGCTACACCTTC. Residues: CASSMDTLYGYTF.

The CDR3 loop reads CASSADRDKYQETQYF. The CDR3 coding sequence is TGCGCCAGCAGCGCGGACCGGGACAAATACCAAGAGACCCAGTACTTC. The J gene is TRBJ2-5, the V gene TRBV5-1; D might be TRBD1 (6 bases). This CDR3 comprises 16 residues. Germline V lookup: CDR1 SGHRS, CDR2 YFSETQ. V lost 4 bases and J 0 bases, leaving 16 bases between the germline ends.

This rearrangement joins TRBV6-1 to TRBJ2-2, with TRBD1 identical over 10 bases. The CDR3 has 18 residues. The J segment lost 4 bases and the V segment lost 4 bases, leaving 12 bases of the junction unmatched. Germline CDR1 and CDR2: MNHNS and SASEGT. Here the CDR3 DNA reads TGTGCCAGCAGTGCGTCGGGACAGGGGACCCCGGGCACCGGGGAGCTGTTTTTT. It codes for CASSASGQGTPGTGELFF.

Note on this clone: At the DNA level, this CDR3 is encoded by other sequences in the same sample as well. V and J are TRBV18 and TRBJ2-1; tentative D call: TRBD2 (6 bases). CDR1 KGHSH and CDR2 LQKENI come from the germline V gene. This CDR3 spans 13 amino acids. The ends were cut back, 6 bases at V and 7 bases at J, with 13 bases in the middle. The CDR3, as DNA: TGTGCCAGCTCCCCTACTAGCAGAAATGAGCAGTTCTTC. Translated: CASSPTSRNEQFF.